The rows below give T cell receptor beta chains drawn from one sample of a study of blood T cell repertoires in COVID-19. Method: immunoSEQ multiplex PCR; TCRdb's copy keeps in-frame clones and lacks some. The sample lists 200,000 or so clones, roughly four fifths occurring once. The sequenced sample was peripheral blood. These receptors were collected from a woman between 40 and 50 years old with acute or convalescent COVID-19. Both conserved end residues are trimmed from each CDR3.

j_call v_call cdr3_aa
TRBJ1-2 TRBV6-6 ASSREATGLYGYT
TRBJ1-5 TRBV30 AWSRMTGGEINQPQH
TRBJ1-2 TRBV23-1 ASSQSRRENYGYT
TRBJ1-1 TRBV30 AWSGDRTTEAF
TRBJ1-3 TRBV30 AWTGGGGENTIY
TRBJ1-5 TRBV10-3 AISEPGQGYQPQH
TRBJ1-4 TRBV11-2 ASSTNRGQRRTNEKLF
TRBJ1-1 TRBV5-4 ASSLDVGWGQGASEAF
TRBJ1-2 TRBV7-3 ASSLGAGYGYT
TRBJ2-3 TRBV5-5 ASSSRVGADTQY
TRBJ2-1 TRBV5-1 ASSSVPGLAGGNEQF
TRBJ2-7 TRBV28 ASSSARTRGH
TRBJ2-1 TRBV10-3 AISEGTPNEQF
TRBJ2-7 TRBV28 ASNTGTSLYEQY
TRBJ1-5 TRBV7-8 ASSLGGQGRNQPQH
TRBJ1-4 TRBV5-6 ASSLTGQGGEKLF
TRBJ1-1 TRBV11-2 ASSLDQPGAF
TRBJ2-2 TRBV27 ASSFQIGELF
TRBJ1-1 TRBV20-1 SASRGQLNTEAF
TRBJ1-2 TRBV6-4 ASSLRVGYGYT